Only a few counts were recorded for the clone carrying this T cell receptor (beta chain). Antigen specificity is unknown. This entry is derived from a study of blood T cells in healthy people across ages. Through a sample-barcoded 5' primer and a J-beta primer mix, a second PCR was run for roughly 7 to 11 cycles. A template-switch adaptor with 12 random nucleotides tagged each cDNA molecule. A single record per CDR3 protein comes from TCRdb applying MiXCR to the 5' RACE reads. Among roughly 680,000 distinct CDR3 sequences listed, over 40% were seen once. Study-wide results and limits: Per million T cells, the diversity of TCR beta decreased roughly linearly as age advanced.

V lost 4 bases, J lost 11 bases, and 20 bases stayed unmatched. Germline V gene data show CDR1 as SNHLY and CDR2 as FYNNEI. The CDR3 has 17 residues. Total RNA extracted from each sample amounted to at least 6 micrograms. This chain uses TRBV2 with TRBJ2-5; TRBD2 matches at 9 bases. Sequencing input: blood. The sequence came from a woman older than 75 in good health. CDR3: CASSVRTSDSPGNEQYF. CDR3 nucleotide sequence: TGTGCCAGCAGTGTGAGGACTAGCGATTCACCTGGGAATGAGCAGTACTTC.